This TCR beta chain was profiled in a study of T cell responses to AZD1222 COVID-19 vaccine. Study-wide points: Females outnumbered males among donors, who were mostly white British; clonal diversity was possibly underestimated.

Whether given at about 4 or about 12 weeks, second doses were pooled. Comments on this clone: Its antigen remains unidentified.

Germline V lookup: CDR1 SGHRS, CDR2 YFSETQ. Trimming at V came to 4 bases and at J to 5 bases, leaving 5 bases not matched to a gene. The length of the CDR3 is 15 residues. Profiled with immunoSEQ multiplex PCR; TCRdb holds only in-frame clones, not every one. The table records more than 95,000 clones, about 91% of them present only once. The material sequenced was peripheral blood, taken 28 days after the second AZD1222 dose. The receptor's source is an adult who received the AZD1222 COVID-19 vaccine. This rearrangement joins TRBV5-1 to TRBJ2-1; 11 bases fit TRBD2. The CDR3 loop reads CASSLKTSGDNEQFF. The CDR3 DNA reads as TGCGCCAGCAGCCTAAAGACTAGCGGGGACAATGAGCAGTTCTTC.